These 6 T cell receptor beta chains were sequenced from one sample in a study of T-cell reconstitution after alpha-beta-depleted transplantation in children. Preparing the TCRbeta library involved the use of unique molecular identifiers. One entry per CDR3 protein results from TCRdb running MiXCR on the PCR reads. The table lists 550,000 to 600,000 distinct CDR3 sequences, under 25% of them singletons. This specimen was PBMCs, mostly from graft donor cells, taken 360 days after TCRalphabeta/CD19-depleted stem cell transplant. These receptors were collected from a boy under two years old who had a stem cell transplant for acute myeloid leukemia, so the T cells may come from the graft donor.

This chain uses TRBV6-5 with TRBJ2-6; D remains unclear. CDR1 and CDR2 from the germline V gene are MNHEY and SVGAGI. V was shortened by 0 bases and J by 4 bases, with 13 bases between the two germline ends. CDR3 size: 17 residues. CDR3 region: CASSYSNGISGANVLTF. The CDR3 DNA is TGTGCCAGCAGTTACTCGAATGGTATATCGGGGGCCAACGTCCTGACTTTC.

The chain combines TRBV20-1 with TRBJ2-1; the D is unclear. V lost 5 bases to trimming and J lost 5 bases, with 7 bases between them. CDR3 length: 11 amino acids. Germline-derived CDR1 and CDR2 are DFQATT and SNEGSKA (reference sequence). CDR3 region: CSAQPHNEQFF. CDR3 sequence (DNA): TGCAGTGCTCAGCCGCACAATGAGCAGTTCTTC.

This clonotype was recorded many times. CDR3 region: CASARGHANTGELFF. The CDR3 DNA follows: TGTGCCAGCGCGCGGGGGCATGCGAACACCGGGGAGCTGTTTTTT. V and J are TRBV7-9 and TRBJ2-2; D might be TRBD2 (7 bases). V shed 8 bases and J shed 0 bases, with 13 bases lying between them. Germline V CDR1 and CDR2: SEHNR, FQNEAQ (reference sequence). The CDR3 covers 15 residues.

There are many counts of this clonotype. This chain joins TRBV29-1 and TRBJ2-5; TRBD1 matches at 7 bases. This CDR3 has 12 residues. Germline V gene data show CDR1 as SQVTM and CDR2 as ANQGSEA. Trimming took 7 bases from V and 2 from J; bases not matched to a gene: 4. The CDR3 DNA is TGCAGCGCACAGGGGTCTCAAGAGACCCAGTACTTC. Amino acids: CSAQGSQETQYF.

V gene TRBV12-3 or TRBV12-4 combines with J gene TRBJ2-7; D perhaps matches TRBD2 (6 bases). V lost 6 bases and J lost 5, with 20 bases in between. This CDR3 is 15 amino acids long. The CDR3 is CASSRRVAGSHEQYF. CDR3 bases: TGTGCCAGCAGCCGCAGGGTTGCGGGGTCCCACGAGCAGTACTTC.

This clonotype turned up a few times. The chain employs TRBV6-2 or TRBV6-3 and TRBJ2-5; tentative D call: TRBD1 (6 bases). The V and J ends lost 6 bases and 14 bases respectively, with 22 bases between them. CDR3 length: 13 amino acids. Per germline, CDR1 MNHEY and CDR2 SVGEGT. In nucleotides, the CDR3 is TGTGCCAGCAGCTCCAGCCTGAGGACAGCCTTATACTTC. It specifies CASSSSLRTALYF.